Below are 11 T cell receptor beta chains sequenced from a single sample in a study of control samples from healthy donors and cancer patients (dated by TCRdb to 2020 to 2022). To prepare the library, the immunoSEQ multiplex PCR assay was applied. TCRdb took this table from immuneACCESS and kept in-frame rearrangements with V and J called. Such tables lack part of the clones; where checked against another copy, unresolved V genes explain under half of the gap, and the rest is unexplained. This sample gives about 120,000 clones in total; over 90% of them show up just once. The ten largest clones add up to roughly 2.6% of the sample. The sample was blood. The receptors were gathered from a man aged 25 to 45 in good health.

The V and J genes are TRBV20-1 and TRBJ1-1; D gene uncertain. The CDR3 length is 9 residues. The germline CDR1 and CDR2 sequences are DFQATT and SNEGSKA (reference sequence). V shed 5 bases and J shed 7 bases, with 5 bases lying between them. The CDR3 nucleotides are TGCAGTGCTTATCATGAAGCTTTCTTT. Its protein is CSAYHEAFF.

The CDR3 nucleotides read TGTGCCAGTAGCGGGGGGTCTGAGACCCAGTACTTC. As protein: CASSGGSETQYF. The chain links TRBV19 to TRBJ2-5, with TRBD2 identical over 7 bases. CDR3 size: 12 residues. Germline loops: CDR1 LNHDA, CDR2 SQIVND (reference sequence). The J segment lost 5 bases and the V segment lost 6 bases, leaving 3 bases of the junction unmatched.

The DNA of the CDR3 is TGTGCCAGCACCGGGGACAGGGGCTACGAGCAGTACGTC. This gives the protein CASTGDRGYEQYV. The J gene is TRBJ2-7, the V gene TRBV5-6; 10 nucleotides line up with TRBD1. CDR3 length: 13 amino acids. Germline V lookup: CDR1 SGHDT, CDR2 YYEEEE. Trimming removed 6 bases from V and 3 bases from J; junction bases left unmatched: 3.

The J gene is TRBJ1-5, the V gene TRBV2; 8 bases map to TRBD1. The CDR3 contains 15 residues. Germline-derived CDR1 and CDR2 are SNHLY and FYNNEI. The ends lost 5 bases at V and 7 bases at J; junction bases unmatched: 10. The CDR3 nucleotides read TGTGCCAGCAGTTTCGGACAGGGTCCTTACCAGCCCCAGCATTTT. The encoded protein is CASSFGQGPYQPQHF. The full variable domain, with the rest looked up from reference TRBV2 and TRBJ1-5, is EPEVTQTPSHQVTQMGQEVILRCVPISNHLYFYWYRQILGQKVEFLVSFYNNEISEKSEIFDDQFSVERPDGSNFTLKIRSTKLEDSAMYFCASSFGQGPYQPQHFGDGTRLSIL.

This clone was counted between two and nine times. The chain recombines TRBV6-1 with TRBJ2-2; D tentatively fits TRBD1 or TRBD2 (5 bases each). CDR1 is MNHNS, CDR2 SASEGT, per germline. Trimming stripped 2 bases from V and 6 bases from J, with 10 bases between. There are 14 residues in the CDR3. The CDR3 DNA is TGTGCCAGCAGTGAATGGTGGGGGTCCGGGGAGCTGTTTTTT. This encodes CASSEWWGSGELFF.

The gene calls are TRBV5-1 and TRBJ2-5; the D is unclear. V was clipped by 6 bases and J by 2 bases, with 14 bases between them. The CDR3 loop spans 14 amino acids. Germline V gene data show CDR1 as SGHRS and CDR2 as YFSETQ. CDR3 sequence: CASTPIRLQETQYF. The CDR3 DNA reads TGCGCCAGCACACCTATCAGACTTCAAGAGACCCAGTACTTC.

This clone was picked up a small number of times. This chain connects TRBV5-5 to TRBJ2-7; D is uncertain. Germline CDR1 and CDR2: SGHKS and YYEKEE (reference sequence). Trimming removed 0 bases from V and 1 base from J, with 5 bases in between. The CDR3 spans 13 residues. The CDR3 region has the DNA TGTGCCAGCAGCTTGGAGGGATCCTACGAGCAGTACGTC. Translation: CASSLEGSYEQYV.

The chain recombines TRBV6-5 with TRBJ2-1; 11 bases align to TRBD2. Germline loops: CDR1 MNHEY, CDR2 SVGAGI. V lost 7 bases to trimming and J lost 7 bases; unmatched junction nucleotides: 9. The CDR3 loop spans 15 amino acids. CDR3 protein: CASTYSGGARNEQFF. The CDR3 DNA reads TGTGCCAGCACCTATAGCGGGGGGGCCCGGAATGAGCAGTTCTTC.

The rearrangement links TRBV7-9 to TRBJ2-3; a possible D gene is TRBD2 (7 bases). This CDR3 is built from 16 residues. Trimming took 6 bases from V and 0 from J, leaving 16 bases between them. Germline lookup yields CDR1 SEHNR and CDR2 FQNEAQ (reference sequence). The CDR3 sequence: CASRSSGGPSTDTQYF. CDR3 in DNA: TGTGCCAGCAGGTCCTCGGGGGGCCCTAGCACAGATACGCAGTATTTT.

This clone was observed a single time. The V call is TRBV27, the J call TRBJ1-1; a possible D gene is TRBD1 (5 bases). Germline CDR1 and CDR2: MNHEY and SMNVEV (reference sequence). The CDR3 contains 14 residues. V lost 5 bases to trimming and J lost 0 bases, with 10 bases between them. DNA for the CDR3: TGTGCCAGCAGTCTTACAGGTGTGAACACTGAAGCTTTCTTT. Protein: CASSLTGVNTEAFF.

V gene TRBV28 combines with J gene TRBJ2-3, with D possibly TRBD1 on 6 matching bases. The V end lost 6 bases, the J end lost 2 bases, and 12 bases lay between the germline ends. The CDR3 loop spans 14 amino acids. Germline CDR1 and CDR2: MDHEN and SYDVKM. CDR3: CASRFSGVTDTQYF. DNA of the CDR3: TGTGCCAGCAGATTCTCAGGGGTCACAGATACGCAGTATTTT.